The 14 T cell receptor beta chains below all came from one sample that was sequenced in a study of shared clonotypes between healthy human individuals. Produced via immunoSEQ multiplex PCR; TCRdb's table is partial and in-frame only. The sample has about 1.5 million clones; under 99% are singletons. Sequencing input: naive CD4+ T cells sorted from blood. Subset noted: CD45RA+ positively selected. Source of these receptors: a man under 40 in good health.

This clone was seen a single time. The gene calls are TRBV5-1 and TRBJ2-1, with 14 positions matching TRBD2. Germline CDR1 and CDR2: SGHRS and YFSETQ. This CDR3 has 17 residues. The ends lost 4 bases at V and 3 bases at J; junction bases unmatched: 6. CDR3 nucleotide sequence: TGCGCCAGCAGCCTGGGACTAGCGGGAGTGGGCTACAATGAGCAGTTCTTC. It codes for CASSLGLAGVGYNEQFF.

V gene TRBV28 combines with J gene TRBJ2-5; 11 bases agree with TRBD2. Looked up from germline, CDR1 is MDHEN and CDR2 is SYDVKM. CDR3 length: 14 residues. The ends lost 7 bases at V and 2 bases at J; junction bases unmatched: 3. The chain's CDR3 is CASTGTSGQETQYF. The CDR3 DNA follows: TGTGCCAGCACCGGGACTAGCGGACAAGAGACCCAGTACTTC.

The chain combines TRBV28 with TRBJ2-5; 10 positions match TRBD1. The CDR3 is 16 residues long. The germline V gene has CDR1 MDHEN and CDR2 SYDVKM. V lost 5 bases and J lost 3; bases outside the gene matches: 9. The DNA for the CDR3 is TGTGCCAGCAGTCCCGGAGGCGGACAGGGGGAAGAGACCCAGTACTTC. Its translation is CASSPGGGQGEETQYF.

The chain links TRBV5-1 to TRBJ2-7; 10 nucleotides align to TRBD2. Germline V gene data show CDR1 as SGHRS and CDR2 as YFSETQ. This CDR3 has 17 amino acids. Trimming at V came to 5 bases and at J to 5 bases, leaving 16 bases not matched to a gene. The CDR3 is CASRSRTASGSRNEQYF. In DNA form, the CDR3 reads TGCGCCAGCAGATCCAGAACCGCTAGCGGGAGTAGAAACGAGCAGTACTTC.

This chain joins TRBV4-3 and TRBJ1-1; no definite D call. CDR3 size: 17 residues. Germline V gene sequence: CDR1 LGHNA, CDR2 YSLEER. V dropped 3 bases and J dropped 5 bases, with 22 bases sitting between them. CDR3 nucleotides: TGCGCCAGCAGCCAGGACCTACTGATGGGGAGGGAAACTGAAGCTTTCTTT. Residues: CASSQDLLMGRETEAFF.

V and J are TRBV18 and TRBJ1-1; no clear D gene. The CDR3 spans 13 residues. Germline loops: CDR1 KGHSH, CDR2 LQKENI. V lost 1 base and J 3 bases, leaving 6 bases between the germline ends. CDR3 sequence reads: CASSPQEHTEAFF. The CDR3 coding sequence is TGTGCCAGCTCACCACAGGAGCACACTGAAGCTTTCTTT.

Note on this clone: The same CDR3 arises from other DNA sequences in this sample as well. The chain combines TRBV7-9 with TRBJ2-3, with TRBD2 matching over 12 bases. Germline loops: CDR1 SEHNR, CDR2 FQNEAQ (reference sequence). CDR3 length: 16 amino acids. After removal of 4 bases from V and 0 bases from J, the junction contained 2 bases not matched to a gene. CDR3 residues: CASSSGTSGSTDTQYF. The CDR3 coding sequence is TGTGCCAGCAGCTCCGGGACTAGCGGGAGCACAGATACGCAGTATTTT.

The chain uses TRBV4-1 and TRBJ2-3; a weak D match, TRBD1 (6 bases). V lost 1 base and J lost 4, with 18 bases in between. Germline loops: CDR1 MGHRA, CDR2 YSYEKL. The CDR3 is 17 residues long. Here the CDR3 DNA reads TGCGCCAGCAGCCAAGCACCCCCCGGGACAACGTCAGATACGCAGTATTTT. Translated: CASSQAPPGTTSDTQYF.

The chain recombines TRBV4-2 with TRBJ1-5; D is undetermined. Trimming took 0 bases from V and 4 from J, leaving 10 bases between them. Germline V gene data show CDR1 as LGHNA and CDR2 as YNFKEQ. The CDR3 is 15 amino acids. CDR3 amino acids: CASSQDGSWNQPQHF. In nucleotides, the CDR3 is TGTGCCAGCAGCCAAGACGGTAGTTGGAATCAGCCCCAGCATTTT.

V usage is TRBV13 and J usage is TRBJ1-4; D is undetermined. V lost 0 bases and J lost 4, with 12 bases in between. Germline V gene data show CDR1 as PRHDT and CDR2 as FYEKMQ (reference sequence). The CDR3 is made up of 16 amino acids. The CDR3 loop reads CASSLGPQEINEKLFF. CDR3 nucleotide sequence: TGTGCCAGCAGCTTAGGCCCGCAGGAGATTAATGAAAAACTGTTTTTT.

The V and J genes are TRBV29-1 and TRBJ1-1; D perhaps matches TRBD1 (5 bases). Germline V gives CDR1 SQVTM, CDR2 ANQGSEA. The CDR3 runs to 16 residues. Trimming shortened V by 2 bases and J by 5 bases, and 21 bases separated the two germline ends. CDR3 coding DNA: TGCAGCGTTGAACGGTTCGGAGTAGGGACTACGACTGAAGCTTTCTTT. This translates into CSVERFGVGTTTEAFF.

V usage is TRBV5-1 and J usage is TRBJ1-2, with 8 nucleotides matching TRBD1. CDR1 is SGHRS and CDR2 is YFSETQ in the germline V gene. Trimming cost V 4 bases and J 8 bases; bases outside gene matches: 10. The CDR3 is 14 residues long. CDR3 amino acids: CASSVDRAKSGYTF. The CDR3 bases are TGCGCCAGCAGCGTGGACAGGGCGAAGAGCGGCTACACCTTC.

Worth noting for this clone: Other DNA sequences within the sample encode an identical CDR3. The chain combines TRBV9 with TRBJ2-7; D is undetermined. Germline loops: CDR1 SGDLS, CDR2 YYNGEE. The V end was cut by 0 bases, the J end by 3 bases, with 10 bases between. CDR3 size: 14 residues. The CDR3: CASSVGEKGYEQYF. The CDR3 DNA reads TGTGCCAGCAGCGTAGGGGAAAAAGGCTACGAGCAGTACTTC.

On this clone: The same CDR3 is also encoded by other DNA sequences in this sample. Here the CDR3 reads CSARRSETQYF. DNA for the CDR3: TGCAGTGCTAGAAGGTCGGAGACCCAGTACTTC. The V call is TRBV20-1, the J call TRBJ2-5; no reliable D call. Germline-derived CDR1 and CDR2 are DFQATT and SNEGSKA (reference sequence). Deletions cut 2 bases from V and 5 bases from J, with 6 bases between. The CDR3 runs 11 residues.